This T cell receptor beta chain was documented in a study of beta chain features in type 1 diabetes. Study-wide results and limits: The study found moderately but significantly shorter TCRB CDR3s in all four CD4+ subsets of Type 1 diabetes patients. Equally in patients and controls, PCR might preferentially amplify shorter templates.

Reverse transcription of all isolated RNA meant that expressed TCRB transcripts were sequenced. Using immunoSEQ multiplex PCR, the repertoire was profiled, and TCRdb retains in-frame clones only, with some absent. The table records roughly 700,000 clones, 13% of them present only once. A remark on this clone: The target antigen is unknown.

The sample comprised naive CD4+ T cells from blood. The source of this sequence is a man aged 18 to 29 with type 1 diabetes.

The CDR3 nucleotides are TGTGCCAGCAGGGCGACAGTCTTCACAGATACGCAGTATTTT. Translated, it gives CASRATVFTDTQYF. This chain uses TRBV11-2 with TRBJ2-3; D perhaps matches TRBD1 (5 bases). The V end was cut by 6 bases, the J end by 2 bases, with 12 bases between. CDR3 length equals 14 residues. Germline V gene data show CDR1 as SGHAT and CDR2 as FQNNGV. The whole variable domain, remainder taken from reference TRBV11-2 and TRBJ2-3, is EAGVAQSPRYKIIEKRQSVAFWCNPISGHATLYWYQQILGQGPKLLIQFQNNGVVDDSQLPKDRFSAERLKGVDSTLKIQPAKLEDSAVYLCASRATVFTDTQYFGPGTRLTVL.